This TCR beta chain was captured in a study of cytomegalovirus exposure and HLA in healthy donors. The study, taken as a whole, reports: Later work found most CMV-associated TCR beta chains apparently HLA-restricted. Highly shared sequence variants in one cluster were likely a sequencing artifact.

These donors, healthy bone marrow donors, were studied. In the case of this clone: Antigen unknown.

The CDR3 is 14 amino acids. CDR1 and CDR2 from the germline V gene are SNHLY and FYNNEI. Trimming took off 5 bases at V and 1 base at J, with 11 bases between the two ends. The PCR ran on 60 Vbeta and 13 Jbeta primers. In the authors' workflow: Unique TCR beta chains totaled some 81 million in a later count, with approximately 11 million of them shared. The protocol was immunoSEQ multiplex PCR, while the TCRdb copy is restricted to in-frame clones and leaves out a portion. V, J and clone size derive from that table, while D and trimming were established from the DNA sequence. The repertoire includes tens of thousands of clones, about 74% of them detected once, and roughly 20% sits in the top ten.

The sample comprised PBMCs. This clonotype was obtained from a woman in her thirties in good health and CMV-seropositive. The rearrangement links TRBV2 to TRBJ1-1; TRBD1 might be the D (5 bases). CDR3 loop: CASSPQGWNTEAFF. CDR3 nucleotide sequence: TGTGCCAGCAGTCCTCAGGGCTGGAACACTGAAGCTTTCTTT.